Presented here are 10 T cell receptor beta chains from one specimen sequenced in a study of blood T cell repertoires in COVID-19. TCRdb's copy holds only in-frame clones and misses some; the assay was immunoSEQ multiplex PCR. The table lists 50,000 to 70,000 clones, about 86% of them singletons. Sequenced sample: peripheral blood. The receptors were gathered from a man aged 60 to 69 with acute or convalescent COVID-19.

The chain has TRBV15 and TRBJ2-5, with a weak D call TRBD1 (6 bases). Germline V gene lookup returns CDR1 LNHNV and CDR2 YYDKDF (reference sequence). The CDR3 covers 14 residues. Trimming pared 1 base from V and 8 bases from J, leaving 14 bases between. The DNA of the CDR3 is TGTGCCACCAGCAGAGCTGGGCCAGGGGACACCCAGTACTTC. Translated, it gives CATSRAGPGDTQYF.

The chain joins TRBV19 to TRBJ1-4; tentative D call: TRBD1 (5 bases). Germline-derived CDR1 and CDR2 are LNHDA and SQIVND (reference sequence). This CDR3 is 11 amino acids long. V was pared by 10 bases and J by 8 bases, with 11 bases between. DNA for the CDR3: TGTGCCACGGGGGTAAGCGAAAAACTGTTTTTT. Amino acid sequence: CATGVSEKLFF.

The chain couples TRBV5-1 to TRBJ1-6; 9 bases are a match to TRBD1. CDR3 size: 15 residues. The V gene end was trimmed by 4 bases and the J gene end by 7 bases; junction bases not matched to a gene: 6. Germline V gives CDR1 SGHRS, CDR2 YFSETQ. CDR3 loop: CASSRVGQGNSPLHF. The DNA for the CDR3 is TGCGCCAGCAGCCGAGTAGGACAGGGGAATTCACCCCTCCACTTT.

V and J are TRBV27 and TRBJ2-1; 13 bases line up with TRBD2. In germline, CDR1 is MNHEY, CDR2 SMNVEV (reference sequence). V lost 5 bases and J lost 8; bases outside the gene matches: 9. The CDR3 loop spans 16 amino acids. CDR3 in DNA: TGTGCCAGCAGTAAACCCGGGACTAGCGGGACACATGAGCAGTTCTTC. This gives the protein CASSKPGTSGTHEQFF.

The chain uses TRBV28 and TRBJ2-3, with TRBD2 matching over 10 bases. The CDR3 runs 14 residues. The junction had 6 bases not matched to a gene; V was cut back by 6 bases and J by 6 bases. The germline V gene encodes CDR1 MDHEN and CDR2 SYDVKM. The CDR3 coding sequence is TGTGCCAGCAGCCTTAGCGGGAGGAGTGATACGCAGTATTTT. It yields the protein CASSLSGRSDTQYF.

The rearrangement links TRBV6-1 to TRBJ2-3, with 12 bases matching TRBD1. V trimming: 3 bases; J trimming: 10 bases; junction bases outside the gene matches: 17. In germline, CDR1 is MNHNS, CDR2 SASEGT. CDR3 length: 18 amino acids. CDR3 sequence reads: CASSERAWGQGAGKAQYF. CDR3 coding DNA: TGTGCCAGCAGTGAGCGGGCTTGGGGACAGGGGGCGGGGAAGGCGCAGTATTTT.

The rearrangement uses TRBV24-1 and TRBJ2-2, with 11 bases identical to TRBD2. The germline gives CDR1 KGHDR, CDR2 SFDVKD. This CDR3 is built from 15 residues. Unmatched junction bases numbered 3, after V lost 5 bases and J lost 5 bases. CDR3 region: CATSAPSGRTGELFF. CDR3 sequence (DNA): TGTGCCACCAGTGCCCCTAGCGGGAGGACCGGGGAGCTGTTTTTT.

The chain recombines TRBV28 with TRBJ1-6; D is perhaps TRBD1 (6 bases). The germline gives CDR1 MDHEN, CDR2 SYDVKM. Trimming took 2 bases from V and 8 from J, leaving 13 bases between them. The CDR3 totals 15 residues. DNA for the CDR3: TGTGCCAGCAGTTTACTACAGGGTATTGATTCACCCCTCCACTTT. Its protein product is CASSLLQGIDSPLHF. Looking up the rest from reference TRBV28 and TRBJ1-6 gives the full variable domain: DVKVTQSSRYLVKRTGEKVFLECVQDMDHENMFWYRQDPGLGLRLIYFSYDVKMKEKGDIPEGYSVSREKKERFSLILESASTNQTSMYLCASSLLQGIDSPLHFGNGTRLTVT.

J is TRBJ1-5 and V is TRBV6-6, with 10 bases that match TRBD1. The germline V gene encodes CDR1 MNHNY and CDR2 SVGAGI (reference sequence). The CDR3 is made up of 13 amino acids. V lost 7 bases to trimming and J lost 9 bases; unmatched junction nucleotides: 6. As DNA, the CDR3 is TGTGCCAGCACCAGACAGGGGGCTGGGCCCCAGCATTTT. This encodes CASTRQGAGPQHF.

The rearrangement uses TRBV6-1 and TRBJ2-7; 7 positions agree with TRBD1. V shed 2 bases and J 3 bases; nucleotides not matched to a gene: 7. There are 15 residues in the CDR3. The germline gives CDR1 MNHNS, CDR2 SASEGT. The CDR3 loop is CASSESGTVSYEQYF. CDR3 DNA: TGTGCCAGCAGTGAATCCGGGACAGTAAGCTACGAGCAGTACTTC.